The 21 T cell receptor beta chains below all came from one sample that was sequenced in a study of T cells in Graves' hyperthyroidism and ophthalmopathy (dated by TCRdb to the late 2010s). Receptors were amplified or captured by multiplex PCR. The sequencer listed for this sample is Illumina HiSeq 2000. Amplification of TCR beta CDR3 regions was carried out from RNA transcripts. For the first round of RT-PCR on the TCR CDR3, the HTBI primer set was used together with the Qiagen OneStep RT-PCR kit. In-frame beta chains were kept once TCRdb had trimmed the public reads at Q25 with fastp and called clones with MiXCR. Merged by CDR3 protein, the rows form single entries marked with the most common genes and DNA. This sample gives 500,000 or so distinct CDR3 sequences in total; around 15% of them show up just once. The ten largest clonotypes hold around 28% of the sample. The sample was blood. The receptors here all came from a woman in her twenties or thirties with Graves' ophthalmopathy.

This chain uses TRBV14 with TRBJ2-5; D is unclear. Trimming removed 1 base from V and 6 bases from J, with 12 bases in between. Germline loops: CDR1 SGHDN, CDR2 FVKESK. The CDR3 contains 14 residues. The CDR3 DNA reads TGTGCCAGCAGCCAAGGGCTAGGGTTGAAGACCCAGTACTTC. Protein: CASSQGLGLKTQYF.

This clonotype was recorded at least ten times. The CDR3 bases are TGTGCCAGCAGCCACGGCGTACTCAACGAGCAGTACTTC. Translated, it gives CASSHGVLNEQYF. The V and J genes are TRBV6-2 or TRBV6-3 and TRBJ2-7; no firm D call. Trimming removed 6 bases from V and 5 bases from J, with 14 bases in between. Germline lookup yields CDR1 MNHEY and CDR2 SVGEGT. This CDR3 is 13 amino acids long.

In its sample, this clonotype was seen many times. In nucleotides, the CDR3 is TGCGCCAGCAGCTTTCTTAGCGGAGACAGTTACGAGCAGTACTTC. This encodes CASSFLSGDSYEQYF. V is TRBV5-1 and J is TRBJ2-7; tentative D call: TRBD2 (6 bases). V lost 2 bases and J lost 4, with 16 bases in between. Germline values: CDR1 SGHRS, CDR2 YFSETQ. There are 15 residues in the CDR3.

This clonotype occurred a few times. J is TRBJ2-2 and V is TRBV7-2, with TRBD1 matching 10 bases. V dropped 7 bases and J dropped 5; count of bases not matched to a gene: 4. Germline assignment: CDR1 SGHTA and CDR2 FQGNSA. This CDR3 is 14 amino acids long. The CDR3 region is CASKVGQGTGELFF. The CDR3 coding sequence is TGTGCCAGCAAAGTGGGACAGGGGACCGGGGAGCTGTTTTTT.

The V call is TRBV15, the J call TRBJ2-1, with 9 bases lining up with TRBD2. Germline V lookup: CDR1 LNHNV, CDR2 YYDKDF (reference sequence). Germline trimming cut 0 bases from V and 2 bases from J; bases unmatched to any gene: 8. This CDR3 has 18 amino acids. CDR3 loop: CATSRDPPPSGAYNEQFF. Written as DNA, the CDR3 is TGTGCCACCAGCAGAGATCCACCTCCTAGCGGGGCCTACAATGAGCAGTTCTTC.

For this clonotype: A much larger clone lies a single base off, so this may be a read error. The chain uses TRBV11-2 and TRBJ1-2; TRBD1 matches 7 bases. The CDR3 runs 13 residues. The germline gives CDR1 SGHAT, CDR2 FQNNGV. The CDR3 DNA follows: TGTGCCAGCGGCTTCGACAGGGATCATGGCTACACCTTC. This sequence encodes CASGFDRDHGYTF.

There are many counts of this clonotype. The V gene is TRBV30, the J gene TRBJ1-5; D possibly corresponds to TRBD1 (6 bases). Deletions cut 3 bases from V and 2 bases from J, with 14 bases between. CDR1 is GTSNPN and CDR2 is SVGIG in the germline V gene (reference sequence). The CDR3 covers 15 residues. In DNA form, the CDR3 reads TGTGCCTGGAGCCACTCGACAGGCGGCAATCAGCCCCAGCATTTT. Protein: CAWSHSTGGNQPQHF.

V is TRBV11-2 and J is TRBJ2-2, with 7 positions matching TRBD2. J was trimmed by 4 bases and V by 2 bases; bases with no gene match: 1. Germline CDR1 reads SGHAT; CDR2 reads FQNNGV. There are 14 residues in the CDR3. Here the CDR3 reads CASSLIAGTGELFF. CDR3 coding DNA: TGTGCCAGCAGCTTAATAGCGGGCACCGGGGAGCTGTTTTTT.

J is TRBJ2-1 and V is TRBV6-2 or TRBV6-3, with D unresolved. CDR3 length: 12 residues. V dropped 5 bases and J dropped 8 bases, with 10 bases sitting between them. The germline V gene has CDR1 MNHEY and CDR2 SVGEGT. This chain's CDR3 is CASSLIIDEQFF. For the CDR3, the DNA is TGTGCCAGCAGTCTAATCATCGATGAGCAGTTCTTC.

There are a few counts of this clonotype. CDR3 sequence: CASSPPQEFSYEQYF. CDR3 nucleotides: TGTGCCAGCTCACCACCACAGGAGTTCTCCTACGAGCAGTACTTC. The V and J genes are TRBV18 and TRBJ2-7; a possible D gene is TRBD1 (5 bases). Germline V gene lookup returns CDR1 KGHSH and CDR2 LQKENI. With 0 bases removed from V and 0 bases from J, the gap between germline ends came to 9 bases. The length of the CDR3 is 15 residues.

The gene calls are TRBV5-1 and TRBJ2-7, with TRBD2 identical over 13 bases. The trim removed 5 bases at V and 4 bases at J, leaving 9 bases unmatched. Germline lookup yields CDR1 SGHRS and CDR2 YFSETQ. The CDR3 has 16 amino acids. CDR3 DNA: TGCGCCAGCAGGGAGGGGACTAGCGGGATATGGTACGAGCAGTACTTC. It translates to CASREGTSGIWYEQYF. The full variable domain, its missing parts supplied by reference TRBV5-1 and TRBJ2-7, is KAGVTQTPRYLIKTRGQQVTLSCSPISGHRSVSWYQQTPGQGLQFLFEYFSETQRNKGNFPGRFSGRQFSNSRSEMNVSTLELGDSALYLCASREGTSGIWYEQYFGPGTRLTVT.

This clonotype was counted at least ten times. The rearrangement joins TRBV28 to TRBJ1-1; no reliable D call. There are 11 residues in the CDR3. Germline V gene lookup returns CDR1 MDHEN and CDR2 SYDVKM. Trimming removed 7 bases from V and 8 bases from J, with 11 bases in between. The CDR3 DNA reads TGTGCCAGCACCCTCCGAGCCGAAGCTTTCTTT. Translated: CASTLRAEAFF.

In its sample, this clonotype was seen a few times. CDR3: CASSSRGRDEQFF. The CDR3 DNA reads as TGTGCCAGCAGTTCTAGGGGAAGGGATGAGCAGTTCTTC. V gene TRBV27 combines with J gene TRBJ2-1, with TRBD1 as a possible D gene (5 bases). This CDR3 is 13 amino acids long. V gave up 4 bases and J gave up 8 bases, with 12 bases separating them. Germline values: CDR1 MNHEY, CDR2 SMNVEV (reference sequence).

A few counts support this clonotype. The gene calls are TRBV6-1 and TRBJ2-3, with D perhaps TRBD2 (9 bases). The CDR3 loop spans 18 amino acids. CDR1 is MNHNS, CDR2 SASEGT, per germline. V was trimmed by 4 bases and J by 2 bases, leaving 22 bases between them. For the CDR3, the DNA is TGTGCCAGCAGTGGGACAGGGACTAGCTACTCTTACACAGATACGCAGTATTTT. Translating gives CASSGTGTSYSYTDTQYF.

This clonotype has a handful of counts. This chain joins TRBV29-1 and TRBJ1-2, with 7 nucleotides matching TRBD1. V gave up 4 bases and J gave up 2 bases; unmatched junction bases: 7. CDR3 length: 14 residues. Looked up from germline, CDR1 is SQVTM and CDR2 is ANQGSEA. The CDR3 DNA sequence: TGCAGCGTTGGGACAGGTCAAGGAAACTATGGCTACACCTTC. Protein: CSVGTGQGNYGYTF.

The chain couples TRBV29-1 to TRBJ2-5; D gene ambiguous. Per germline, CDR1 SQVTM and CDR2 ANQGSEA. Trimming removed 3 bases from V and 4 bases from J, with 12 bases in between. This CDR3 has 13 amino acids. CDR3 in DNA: TGCAGCGTTGACCCCCCGGGCCGAGAGACCCAGTACTTC. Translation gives CSVDPPGRETQYF.

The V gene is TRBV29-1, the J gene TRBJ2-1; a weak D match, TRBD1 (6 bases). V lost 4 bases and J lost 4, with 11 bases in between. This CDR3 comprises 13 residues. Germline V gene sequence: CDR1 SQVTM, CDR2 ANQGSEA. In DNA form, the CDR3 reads TGCAGCGTTGGGCAGGGGAGTTACAATGAGCAGTTCTTC. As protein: CSVGQGSYNEQFF.

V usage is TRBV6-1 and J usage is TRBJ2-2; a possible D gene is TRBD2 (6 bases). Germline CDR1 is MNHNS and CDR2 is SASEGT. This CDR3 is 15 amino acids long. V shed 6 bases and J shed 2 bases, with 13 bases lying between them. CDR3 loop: CASRRAGPNTGELFF. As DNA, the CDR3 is TGTGCCAGCAGAAGGGCGGGACCAAACACCGGGGAGCTGTTTTTT.

The CDR3 nucleotides read TGCAGCGTTGAAGTTGTCGGGACTAACTCCTACAATGAGCAGTTCTTC. Translated, it gives CSVEVVGTNSYNEQFF. The chain employs TRBV29-1 and TRBJ2-1; 7 positions match TRBD2. Trimming at V came to 1 base and at J to 0 bases, leaving 6 bases not matched to a gene. Germline-derived CDR1 and CDR2 are SQVTM and ANQGSEA. This CDR3 is built from 16 residues.

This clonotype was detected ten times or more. This CDR3 is CASSYLGSYNEQFF. In DNA, the CDR3 is TGTGCCAGCAGTTACCTGGGCTCCTACAATGAGCAGTTCTTC. The V gene is TRBV6-2 or TRBV6-3, the J gene TRBJ2-1; D gene ambiguous. Germline assignment: CDR1 MNHEY and CDR2 SVGEGT. The CDR3 is made up of 14 amino acids. V was clipped by 2 bases and J by 0 bases, with 5 bases between them.

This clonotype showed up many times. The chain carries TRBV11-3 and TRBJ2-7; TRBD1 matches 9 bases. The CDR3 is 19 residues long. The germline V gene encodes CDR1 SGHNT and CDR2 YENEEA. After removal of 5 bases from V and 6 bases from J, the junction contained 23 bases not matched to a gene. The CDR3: CASSLGQGWFGSRVSEQYF. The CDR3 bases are TGTGCCAGCAGCCTAGGACAGGGGTGGTTTGGGTCTCGGGTTTCCGAGCAGTACTTC.